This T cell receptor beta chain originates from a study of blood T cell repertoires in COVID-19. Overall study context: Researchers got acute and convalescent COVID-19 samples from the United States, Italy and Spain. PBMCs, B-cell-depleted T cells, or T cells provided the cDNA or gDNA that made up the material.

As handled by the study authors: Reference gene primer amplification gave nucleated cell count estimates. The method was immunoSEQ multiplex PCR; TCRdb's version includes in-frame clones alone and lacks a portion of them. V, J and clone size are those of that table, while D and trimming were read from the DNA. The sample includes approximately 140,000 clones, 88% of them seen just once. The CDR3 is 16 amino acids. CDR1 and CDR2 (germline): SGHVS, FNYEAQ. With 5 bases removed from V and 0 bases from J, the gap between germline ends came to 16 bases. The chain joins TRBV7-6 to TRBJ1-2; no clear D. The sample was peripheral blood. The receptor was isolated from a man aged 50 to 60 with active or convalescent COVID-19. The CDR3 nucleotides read TGTGCCAGCAGCCACTTGGAGAGGCAATCTAACTATGGCTACACCTTC. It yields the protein CASSHLERQSNYGYTF.